What follows is one TCR beta chain and its context. Its antigen target is currently unknown. One base away there is no much larger clone; base qualities are not given. The data are from a study of blood T cells in healthy people across ages (dated by TCRdb to the mid-2010s). In terms of the full investigation: In model experiments, template switching captured roughly one uniquely barcoded TCR beta cDNA molecule for every two T cells. Using deep sequencing normalized with unique cDNA molecular identifiers, the study measured how TCR beta repertoire diversity changes with age. The donors were divided into four age groups: young (average around 16 years), middle-aged (approximately 39), aged (approximately 59) and long-lived (around 87). To avoid experimental bias, donors of different ages were distributed randomly across sequencing lanes. For two donors (one aged 18 to 29 and one aged 80 or older), the study analyzed two additional independent replicas of 1 million unique cDNA reads from the same blood draw.

From a lookup of the germline V gene, CDR1 and CDR2 are MNHEY and SVGEGT. Including cysteine and phenylalanine, the CDR3 has 15 amino acids. Only CDR3 DNA remains: 45 bases, in frame from the first base. Trimming at the junction amounts to 8 bases on V and 2 bases on J, and the germline ends lie 18 bases apart. Broader findings and caveats from the paper: Total diversity estimates from one million sequenced T cells were considered lower bounds and underestimates. Because profiling used bulk unsorted PBMCs, naive and antigen-experienced compartments could not be compared conclusively. As age increased, observed TCR beta diversity per million T cells dropped in a roughly linear way, and a significant reduction was already evident by age 40. A strong correlation was found between observed TCR beta diversity and the percentage of naive T cells measured by flow cytometry. Compared with the aged group, more naive CD4+ T cells, fewer expanded clones and increased TCR diversity were shown by the long-lived group, suggesting age selection. The CMV infection status of donors was not known, potentially confounding age-related changes in expanded clonotypes.

Systemically healthy Caucasian individuals from Russia, roughly 40 in total and aged roughly 6 to 90 years, were included as donors. Roughly 10 milliliters of peripheral blood were drawn from each donor into EDTA-treated Vacutainer tubes. Ficoll-Paque density-gradient centrifugation was used to isolate PBMCs, with at least 6.5 million per sample. Trizol reagent was used to extract total RNA from the PBMCs, yielding at least 5 micrograms per sample. For every donor, an aliquot of PBMCs went through flow cytometry to measure the percentages of naive CD45RAhigh/CD27high T cells. Library preparation used 5' RACE. This sample was sequenced with an Illumina HiSeq 2500. A second PCR of roughly 6 to 11 cycles was run with a J-beta primer mix and a sample-barcoded 5' primer. A unique molecular identifier was introduced onto each TCR beta cDNA molecule by a template-switch 5' adaptor carrying 12 random nucleotides. Each sample yielded at least 2.5 million CDR3-containing paired-end reads. First-strand cDNA synthesis was performed from all RNA using the Mint cDNA synthesis kit, with priming by a TRBC-specific oligonucleotide. After uracil-DNA glycosylase treatment, a first 18-cycle PCR used universal primers M1SS and BC2_uni_R on all cDNA. The original methods were these. Normalization of each sample was performed by random selection of 1 million high-quality reads, each carrying a distinct molecular identifier. Reads with shared molecular identifiers were discarded instead of being binned into consensus sequences. MiTCR, run with a Q25 quality threshold and the strictest error-elimination algorithm, handled CDR3 identification, clonotype clustering and error correction. Lower-bound total TCR beta diversity was estimated with a nonparametric unseen species model using Euler transformation. TCRdb reran the public reads through fastp at Q25 and MiXCR, keeping productive beta chains. For every CDR3 protein sequence, its rows merge into one entry that carries the most common genes and DNA. It is TCRdb's table, rather than the study itself, that gives the V and J calls and clone size. The sample table holds over 700,000 distinct CDR3 sequences, of which roughly 50% were seen once. The ten largest make up about two fifths of the sample.

The sequencing input was blood. The receptor was derived from a man older than 75 in good health. In this chain, TRBV6-2 or TRBV6-3 is recombined with TRBJ1-2; D gene: possibly TRBD1, on 5 matching bases. The CDR3 protein is CASADPRGLNYGYTF. In nucleotide form, the sequence is TGTGCCAGCGCGGATCCTCGGGGCCTCAACTATGGCTACACCTTC.